This record concerns one T cell receptor (beta chain) sequence. Antigen: not known. This specimen comes from a study of shared clonotypes between healthy human individuals. Study observations and caveats: It was the non-shared clonotypes that had lower generation probabilities than clonotypes shared by all four donors.

The CDR3 extends over 15 amino acids. J was trimmed by 2 bases and V by 2 bases; bases with no gene match: 4. Germline V gene data show CDR1 as SGHRS and CDR2 as YFSETQ. Donors, without exception, were Caucasian adults residing in Nashville, Tennessee. Measured with immunoSEQ multiplex PCR; TCRdb has only the in-frame clones, and not every one. Counted here are some 2,000,000 clones, approximately 95% occurring once; the ten biggest clones make up more than 0.1%. The sequencing sample was made of naive CD4+ T cells sorted from blood. Sample subset: CD45RA+ positively selected. The clonotype was recovered from a man between 18 and 29 years old in good health. The chain combines TRBV5-1 with TRBJ2-3, with 8 bases lining up with TRBD1. The chain's CDR3 is CASSLGRGPTDTQYF. As DNA, the CDR3 is TGCGCCAGCAGCTTAGGCAGGGGGCCCACAGATACGCAGTATTTT.